This T cell receptor beta chain was profiled in a study of CD8 T cells in Susac syndrome. Reverse transcription of 0.5 to 1 ug RNA used random hexamers. Using its own MiXCR run on the immunoSEQ multiplex PCR reads, TCRdb lists one record per CDR3 protein. Among about 430,000 distinct CDR3 sequences, approximately 89% were seen once, and the ten largest hold approximately 0.12%. The CDR3 extends over 12 amino acids. Deletions cut 4 bases from V and 14 bases from J, with 17 bases between. Germline V lookup: CDR1 MGHDK, CDR2 SYGVNS. The source is a human donor with multiple sclerosis. Material: CD8+ T cells from PBMCs. The chain recombines TRBV25-1 with TRBJ1-2; TRBD1 might be the D (5 bases). CDR3 DNA sequence: TGTGCCAGCAGTGCCCGTGGGGAGGGGCAAACCTTC. Its translation: CASSARGEGQTF.